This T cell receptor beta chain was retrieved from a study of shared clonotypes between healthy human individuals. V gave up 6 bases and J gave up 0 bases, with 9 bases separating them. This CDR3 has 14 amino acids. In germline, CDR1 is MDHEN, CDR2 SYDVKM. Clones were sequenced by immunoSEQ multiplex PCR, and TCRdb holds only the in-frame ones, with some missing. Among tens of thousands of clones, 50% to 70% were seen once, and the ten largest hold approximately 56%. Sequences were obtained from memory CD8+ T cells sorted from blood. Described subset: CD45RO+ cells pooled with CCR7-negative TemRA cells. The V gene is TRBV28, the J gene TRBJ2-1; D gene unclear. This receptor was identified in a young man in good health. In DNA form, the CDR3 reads TGTGCCAGCAGAACCGAAACCTCCTACAATGAGCAGTTCTTC. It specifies CASRTETSYNEQFF. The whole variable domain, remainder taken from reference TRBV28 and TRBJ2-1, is DVKVTQSSRYLVKRTGEKVFLECVQDMDHENMFWYRQDPGLGLRLIYFSYDVKMKEKGDIPEGYSVSREKKERFSLILESASTNQTSMYLCASRTETSYNEQFFGPGTRLTVL.